These 8 T cell receptor beta chains were all obtained from the same sample, sequenced in a study of T cell changes during pregnancy in multiple sclerosis. Profiling relied on immunoSEQ multiplex PCR, and the TCRdb table lists in-frame clones only, not all of them. The top ten hold 1.5% to 2% of the sample, which has tens of thousands of clones, approximately 90% seen once. The sequenced sample was peripheral blood, obtained in the first trimester of pregnancy. All receptors derive from a female donor in good health, enrolled as a control in a pregnancy study.

The chain has TRBV7-2 and TRBJ1-3; a possible D gene is TRBD1 (5 bases). Per germline, CDR1 SGHTA and CDR2 FQGNSA. The CDR3 is made up of 15 amino acids. The V end was cut by 5 bases, the J end by 4 bases, with 15 bases between. In DNA, the CDR3 is TGTGCCAGCAGCCGGGGGGGGTCTTTCGGAAACACCATATATTTT. It encodes CASSRGGSFGNTIYF.

This chain links TRBV18 with TRBJ1-5; D uncertain. CDR3 length: 13 residues. The V gene's germline CDR1 is KGHSH and CDR2 LQKENI. Trimming pared 3 bases from V and 3 bases from J, leaving 6 bases between. The CDR3 DNA follows: TGTGCCAGCTCACCGTCCTTCAATCAGCCCCAGCATTTT. Translated, it gives CASSPSFNQPQHF. The whole variable domain, remainder taken from reference TRBV18 and TRBJ1-5, is NAGVMQNPRHLVRRRGQEARLRCSPMKGHSHVYWYRQLPEEGLKFMVYLQKENIIDESGMPKERFSAEFPKEGPSILRIQQVVRGDSAAYFCASSPSFNQPQHFGDGTRLSIL.

As for this clone: A read error may account for a junction end that differs from germline. V gene TRBV7-7 combines with J gene TRBJ1-2; D is possibly TRBD1 (5 bases). Germline assignment: CDR1 SSHAT and CDR2 FNYEAQ (reference sequence). The CDR3 sequence is 13 residues long. The CDR3 bases are TGTGCTAGCAGCTTAGGCAGGGTCTATGGCTACACCTTC. Translating gives CASSLGRVYGYTF.

This clone was seen a single time. This chain connects TRBV23-1 to TRBJ1-1; D remains unclear. TRBV23-1 is an ORF; its function is uncertain. The CDR3 contains 14 residues. With 0 bases removed from V and 11 bases from J, the gap between germline ends came to 16 bases. CDR3 bases: TGCGCCAGCAGTCAATCCCCCGGAGAACCACGGGCTTTCTTT. It codes for CASSQSPGEPRAFF.

The rearrangement uses TRBV9 and TRBJ1-3, with D hard to call. CDR1 is SGDLS and CDR2 is YYNGEE in the germline V gene. This CDR3 region has 14 residues. Trimming left V 4 bases short and J 4 bases short, with 12 bases between. DNA of the CDR3: TGTGCCAGCAGCTTGTATCCCTCGGGAAACACCATATATTTT. Translating gives CASSLYPSGNTIYF. The complete variable domain, with remaining parts taken from reference TRBV9 and TRBJ1-3, reads DSGVTQTPKHLITATGQRVTLRCSPRSGDLSVYWYQQSLDQGLQFLIQYYNGEERAKGNILERFSAQQFPDLHSELNLSSLELGDSALYFCASSLYPSGNTIYFGEGSWLTVV.

The chain joins TRBV19 to TRBJ2-7; D remains unclear. The CDR3 contains 14 residues. V shed 5 bases and J shed 0 bases, with 11 bases lying between them. The germline V gene encodes CDR1 LNHDA and CDR2 SQIVND (reference sequence). CDR3 nucleotide sequence: TGTGCCAGTAGTCGGAGCCTTAGCTCCTACGAGCAGTACTTC. Amino acids: CASSRSLSSYEQYF.

The V call is TRBV19, the J call TRBJ1-1; D gene uncertain. Germline V gene lookup returns CDR1 LNHDA and CDR2 SQIVND (reference sequence). CDR3 length equals 13 residues. Deletions cut 7 bases from V and 1 base from J, with 10 bases between. The CDR3 reads CASKRGENTEAFF. As DNA, the CDR3 is TGTGCCAGTAAACGCGGAGAGAACACTGAAGCTTTCTTT.

The chain couples TRBV11-2 to TRBJ1-6, with no clear D. The CDR3 contains 15 residues. Germline CDR1 is SGHAT and CDR2 is FQNNGV. Trimming pared 7 bases from V and 0 bases from J, leaving 10 bases between. This CDR3 reads CASTRESSYNSPLHF. The CDR3, as DNA: TGTGCCAGCACTCGGGAGAGCTCCTATAATTCACCCCTCCACTTT.